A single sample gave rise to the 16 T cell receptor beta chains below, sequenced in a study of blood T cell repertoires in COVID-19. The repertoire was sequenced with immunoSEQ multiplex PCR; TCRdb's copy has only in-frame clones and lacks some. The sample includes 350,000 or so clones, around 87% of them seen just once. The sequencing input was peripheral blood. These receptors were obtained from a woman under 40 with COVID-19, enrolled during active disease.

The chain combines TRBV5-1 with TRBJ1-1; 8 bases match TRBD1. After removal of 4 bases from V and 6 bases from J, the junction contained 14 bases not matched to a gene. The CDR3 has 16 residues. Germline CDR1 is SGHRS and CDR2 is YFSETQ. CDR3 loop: CASSLSFRGRAAEAFF. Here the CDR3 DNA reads TGCGCCAGCAGCCTCAGCTTCAGGGGGCGCGCCGCTGAAGCTTTCTTT.

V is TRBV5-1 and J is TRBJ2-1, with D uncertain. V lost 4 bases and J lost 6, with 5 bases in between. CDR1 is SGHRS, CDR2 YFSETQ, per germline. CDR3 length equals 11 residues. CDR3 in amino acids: CASSVSNEQFF. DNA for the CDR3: TGCGCCAGCAGCGTCAGCAATGAGCAGTTCTTC.

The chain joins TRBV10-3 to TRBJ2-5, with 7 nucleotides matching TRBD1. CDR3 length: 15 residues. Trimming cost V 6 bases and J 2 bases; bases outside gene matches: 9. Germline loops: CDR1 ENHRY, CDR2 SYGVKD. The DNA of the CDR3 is TGTGCCATCAGCGAAGGGGGCCAGAATCAAGAGACCCAGTACTTC. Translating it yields CAISEGGQNQETQYF.

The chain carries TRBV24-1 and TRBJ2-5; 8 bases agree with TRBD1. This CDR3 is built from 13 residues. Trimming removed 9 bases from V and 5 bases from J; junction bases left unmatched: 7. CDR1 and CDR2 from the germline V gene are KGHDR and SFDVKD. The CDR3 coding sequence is TGTGCCACCGGGACAGGCCCGCAGGAGACCCAGTACTTC. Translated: CATGTGPQETQYF.

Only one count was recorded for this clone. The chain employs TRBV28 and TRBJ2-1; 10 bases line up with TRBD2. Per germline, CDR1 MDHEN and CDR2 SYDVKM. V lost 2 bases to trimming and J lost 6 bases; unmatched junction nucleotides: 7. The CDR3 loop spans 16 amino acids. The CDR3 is CASSLARTSGPNEQFF. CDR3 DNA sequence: TGTGCCAGCAGTTTAGCAAGGACTAGCGGACCCAATGAGCAGTTCTTC.

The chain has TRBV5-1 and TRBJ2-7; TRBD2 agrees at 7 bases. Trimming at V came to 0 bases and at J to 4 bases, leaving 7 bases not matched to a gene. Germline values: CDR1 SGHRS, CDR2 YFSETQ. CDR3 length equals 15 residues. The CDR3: CASSLVGGGPYEQYF. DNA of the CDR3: TGCGCCAGCAGCTTGGTTGGGGGAGGGCCATACGAGCAGTACTTC.

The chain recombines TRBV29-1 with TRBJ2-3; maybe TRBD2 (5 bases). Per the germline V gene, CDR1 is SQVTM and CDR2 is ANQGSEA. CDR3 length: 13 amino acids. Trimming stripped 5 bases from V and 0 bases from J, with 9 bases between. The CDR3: CSVRAASTDTQYF. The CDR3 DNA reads TGCAGCGTTCGAGCGGCTAGCACAGATACGCAGTATTTT.

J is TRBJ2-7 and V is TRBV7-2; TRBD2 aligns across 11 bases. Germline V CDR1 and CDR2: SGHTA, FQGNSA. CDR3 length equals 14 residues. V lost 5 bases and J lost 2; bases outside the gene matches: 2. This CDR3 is CASSGSGRAYEQYF. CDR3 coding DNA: TGTGCCAGCAGCGGTAGCGGGAGGGCCTACGAGCAGTACTTC.

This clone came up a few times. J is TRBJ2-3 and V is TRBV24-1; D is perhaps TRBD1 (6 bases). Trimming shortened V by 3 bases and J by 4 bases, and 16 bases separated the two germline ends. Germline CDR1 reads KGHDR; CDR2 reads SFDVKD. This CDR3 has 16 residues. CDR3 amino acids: CATSDGGLRASDTQYF. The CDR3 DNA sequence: TGTGCCACCAGTGATGGGGGCCTAAGGGCGTCAGATACGCAGTATTTT.

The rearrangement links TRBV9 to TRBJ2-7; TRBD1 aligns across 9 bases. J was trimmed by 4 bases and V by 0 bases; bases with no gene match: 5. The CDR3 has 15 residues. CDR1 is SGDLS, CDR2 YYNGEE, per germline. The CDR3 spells CASSVGTGVRYEQYF. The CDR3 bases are TGTGCCAGCAGCGTAGGGACAGGGGTGCGATACGAGCAGTACTTC.

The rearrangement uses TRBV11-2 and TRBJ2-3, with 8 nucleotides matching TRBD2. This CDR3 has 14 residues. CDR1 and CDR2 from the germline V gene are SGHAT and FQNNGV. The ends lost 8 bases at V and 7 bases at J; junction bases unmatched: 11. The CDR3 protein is CASGHAGGTHTQYF. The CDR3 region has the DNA TGTGCCAGCGGGCACGCGGGGGGCACGCATACGCAGTATTTT. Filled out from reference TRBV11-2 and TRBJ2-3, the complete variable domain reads EAGVAQSPRYKIIEKRQSVAFWCNPISGHATLYWYQQILGQGPKLLIQFQNNGVVDDSQLPKDRFSAERLKGVDSTLKIQPAKLEDSAVYLCASGHAGGTHTQYFGPGTRLTVL.

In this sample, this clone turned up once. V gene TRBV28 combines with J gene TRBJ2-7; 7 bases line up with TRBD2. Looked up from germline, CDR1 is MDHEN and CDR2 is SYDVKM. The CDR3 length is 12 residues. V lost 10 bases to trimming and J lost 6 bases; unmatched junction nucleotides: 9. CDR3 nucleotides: TGTGCCACCTCCCGCGGCGGGGGCGAGCAGTACTTC. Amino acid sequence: CATSRGGGEQYF.

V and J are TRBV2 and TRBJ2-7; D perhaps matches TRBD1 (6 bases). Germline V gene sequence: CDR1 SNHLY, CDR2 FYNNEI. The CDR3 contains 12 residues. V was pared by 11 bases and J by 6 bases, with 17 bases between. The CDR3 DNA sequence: TGTGCCGGATCGACAGGCATACTCGAGCAGTACTTC. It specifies CAGSTGILEQYF. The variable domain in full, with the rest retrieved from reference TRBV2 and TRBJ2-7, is EPEVTQTPSHQVTQMGQEVILRCVPISNHLYFYWYRQILGQKVEFLVSFYNNEISEKSEIFDDQFSVERPDGSNFTLKIRSTKLEDSAMYFCAGSTGILEQYFGPGTRLTVT.

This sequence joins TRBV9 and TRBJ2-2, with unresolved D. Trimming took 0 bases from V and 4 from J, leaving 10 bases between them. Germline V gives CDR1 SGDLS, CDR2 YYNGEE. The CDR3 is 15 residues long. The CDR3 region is CASSVEDAITGELFF. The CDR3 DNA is TGTGCCAGCAGCGTAGAAGATGCTATCACCGGGGAGCTGTTTTTT.

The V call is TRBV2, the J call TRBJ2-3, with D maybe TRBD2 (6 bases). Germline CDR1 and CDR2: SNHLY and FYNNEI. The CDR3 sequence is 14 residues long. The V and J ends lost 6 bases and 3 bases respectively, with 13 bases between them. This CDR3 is CASRDRRETDTQYF. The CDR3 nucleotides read TGTGCCAGCAGGGACCGGAGGGAGACAGATACGCAGTATTTT.

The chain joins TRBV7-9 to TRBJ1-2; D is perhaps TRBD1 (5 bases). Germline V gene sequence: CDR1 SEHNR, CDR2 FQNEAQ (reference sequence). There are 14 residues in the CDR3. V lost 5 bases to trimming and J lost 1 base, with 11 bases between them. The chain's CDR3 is CASSLEGLNYGYTF. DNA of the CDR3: TGTGCCAGCAGCCTTGAGGGACTTAACTATGGCTACACCTTC.